The 27 T cell receptor beta chains below were found in one sample sequenced in a study of cytomegalovirus exposure and HLA in healthy donors. PCR employed 60 Vbeta and 13 Jbeta primers. The assay was immunoSEQ multiplex PCR, and TCRdb's table has in-frame clones only and misses some. This table has approximately 94,000 clones, 76% appearing once. The sample consisted of PBMCs. All receptors come from a man aged 25 to 40 in good health and CMV-seropositive.

The chain couples TRBV28 to TRBJ2-1; 14 bases fit TRBD2. CDR3 size: 16 residues. V shed 6 bases, J shed 7 bases, and the junction held 8 bases outside the gene matches. Looked up from germline, CDR1 is MDHEN and CDR2 is SYDVKM. CDR3 region: CASRRLAGGVWNEQFF. DNA for the CDR3: TGTGCCAGCAGGCGACTAGCGGGAGGGGTTTGGAATGAGCAGTTCTTC.

The chain recombines TRBV2 with TRBJ1-2; 7 positions agree with TRBD1. CDR1 and CDR2 from the germline V gene are SNHLY and FYNNEI. CDR3 size: 14 residues. V was clipped by 3 bases and J by 6 bases; unmatched bases: 7. The CDR3 protein is CASSDSDRRDGYTF. CDR3 DNA: TGTGCCAGCAGTGACTCGGACAGGAGGGATGGCTACACCTTC.

This chain links TRBV2 with TRBJ2-2; the D is unclear. The CDR3 totals 13 residues. The V gene lost 5 bases and the J gene lost 7 bases, with 11 bases spanning the gap. Germline loops: CDR1 SNHLY, CDR2 FYNNEI. The CDR3 sequence is CASSIVFYGELFF. CDR3 nucleotides: TGTGCCAGCAGTATCGTTTTCTACGGGGAGCTGTTTTTT.

This clone was counted once. The V gene is TRBV7-9, the J gene TRBJ1-5; no clear D gene. Germline loops: CDR1 SEHNR, CDR2 FQNEAQ (reference sequence). The CDR3 totals 15 residues. Trimming cost V 6 bases and J 2 bases, with 14 bases left between them. For the CDR3, the DNA is TGTGCCAGCAGTCGGGCGGGTTCCCGCAATCAGCCCCAGCATTTT. Its protein is CASSRAGSRNQPQHF. The complete variable domain, with remaining parts taken from reference TRBV7-9 and TRBJ1-5, reads DTGVSQNPRHKITKRGQNVTFRCDPISEHNRLYWYRQTLGQGPEFLTYFQNEAQLEKSRLLSDRFSAERPKGSFSTLEIQRTEQGDSAMYLCASSRAGSRNQPQHFGDGTRLSIL.

The chain is built from TRBV29-1 and TRBJ1-2, with TRBD1 identical over 7 bases. The germline V gene encodes CDR1 SQVTM and CDR2 ANQGSEA. The junction had 8 bases not matched to a gene; V was cut back by 6 bases and J by 4 bases. This CDR3 contains 13 residues. The CDR3 loop is CSVRGTALYGYTF. In nucleotides, the CDR3 is TGCAGCGTGAGGGGGACAGCACTCTATGGCTACACCTTC.

CDR3 loop: CASSYSGHTGELFF. DNA for the CDR3: TGTGCCAGCAGTTACTCGGGCCACACCGGGGAGCTGTTTTTT. The rearrangement links TRBV6-6 to TRBJ2-2, with unresolved D. The CDR3 extends over 14 amino acids. The germline V gene encodes CDR1 MNHNY and CDR2 SVGAGI (reference sequence). Trimming cost V 0 bases and J 3 bases, with 5 bases left between them.

The V gene is TRBV2, the J gene TRBJ2-7; D may be TRBD1 (6 bases). Trimming pared 1 base from V and 3 bases from J, leaving 19 bases between. CDR1 and CDR2 (germline): SNHLY, FYNNEI. The length of the CDR3 is 17 residues. Here the CDR3 DNA reads TGTGCCAGCAGTGAAGGCCTATATGAACAGGGAAACTACGAGCAGTACGTC. Translation gives CASSEGLYEQGNYEQYV.

The CDR3 here is CASSLGASIGRNEQFF. The CDR3 DNA reads as TGTGCCAGCAGCTTAGGGGCTTCGATAGGCCGGAATGAGCAGTTCTTC. V usage is TRBV7-9 and J usage is TRBJ2-1; unclear D gene. This CDR3 contains 16 residues. V was clipped by 1 base and J by 7 bases, with 17 bases between them. Germline CDR1 and CDR2: SEHNR and FQNEAQ (reference sequence).

The chain joins TRBV6-5 to TRBJ2-5; TRBD1 matches 12 bases. The J call may be in error: the DNA end matches TRBJ2-7 better. This CDR3 comprises 16 residues. Germline V gene sequence: CDR1 MNHEY, CDR2 SVGAGI. The CDR3 DNA follows: TGTGCCAGCAGTTACTCAAGGGACAGGGGGCGGTACGAGCAGTACTTC. It is translated as CASSYSRDRGRYEQYF.

The chain links TRBV27 to TRBJ2-7; TRBD2 is a possible D gene (5 bases). There are 15 residues in the CDR3. Trimming left V 0 bases short and J 3 bases short, with 12 bases between. Per the germline V gene, CDR1 is MNHEY and CDR2 is SMNVEV (reference sequence). The CDR3 spells CASSLSAGLLYEQYF. CDR3 sequence (DNA): TGTGCCAGCAGTTTATCGGCTGGACTTCTCTACGAGCAGTACTTC.

The chain employs TRBV6-6 and TRBJ2-1, with 7 positions matching TRBD1. Per the germline V gene, CDR1 is MNHNY and CDR2 is SVGAGI (reference sequence). The CDR3 extends over 14 amino acids. J was trimmed by 5 bases and V by 7 bases; bases with no gene match: 8. CDR3 in DNA: TGTGCCAGCAATATCGGACAGGCAAACAATGAGCAGTTCTTC. Its protein product is CASNIGQANNEQFF.

This clone occurred a few times. V gene TRBV2 combines with J gene TRBJ2-1; no definite D call. CDR3 size: 14 residues. V was clipped by 3 bases and J by 5 bases, with 11 bases between them. Per the germline V gene, CDR1 is SNHLY and CDR2 is FYNNEI. CDR3: CASSDPRFHNEQFF. CDR3 DNA sequence: TGTGCCAGCAGTGACCCCCGGTTCCACAATGAGCAGTTCTTC.

This clone was seen more than once but under ten times. The chain is built from TRBV18 and TRBJ1-1; no clear D gene. In germline, CDR1 is KGHSH, CDR2 LQKENI. V gave up 4 bases and J gave up 2 bases, with 5 bases separating them. CDR3 length: 12 amino acids. The CDR3 DNA sequence: TGTGCCAGCTCACGAGGTAACACTGAAGCTTTCTTT. Amino acid sequence: CASSRGNTEAFF.

The J gene is TRBJ1-3, the V gene TRBV6-5; a possible D gene is TRBD1 (5 bases). Trimming removed 6 bases at V and 4 bases at J, with 13 bases between. This CDR3 has 14 residues. Germline assignment: CDR1 MNHEY and CDR2 SVGAGI. CDR3 sequence reads: CASSQGMGGNTIYF. CDR3 bases: TGTGCCAGCAGCCAGGGAATGGGCGGAAACACCATATATTTT.

CDR3 DNA sequence: TGTGCTAGTGGTTTGGTACCGACAGGGCGCACCGGGGAGCTGTTTTTT. Its translation is CASGLVPTGRTGELFF. The genes are TRBV12-5 and TRBJ2-2; the match to TRBD1 covers 7 bases. The V and J ends lost 0 bases and 4 bases, in that order; junction bases with no gene match: 5. The germline CDR1 and CDR2 sequences are LGHNT and FRNRAP. The CDR3 extends over 16 amino acids.

V gene TRBV4-1 combines with J gene TRBJ1-1; D remains unclear. Trimming took off 1 base at V and 6 bases at J, with 12 bases between the two ends. CDR1 and CDR2 from the germline V gene are MGHRA and YSYEKL. The CDR3 runs 14 residues. CDR3 DNA: TGCGCCAGCAGCCAAGCTCAGGAAGCCCCTGAAGCTTTCTTT. Protein sequence: CASSQAQEAPEAFF.

This rearrangement joins TRBV19 to TRBJ1-1, with TRBD1 as a possible D gene (5 bases). From germline, CDR1 is LNHDA and CDR2 SQIVND (reference sequence). V dropped 4 bases and J dropped 0 bases, with 12 bases sitting between them. CDR3 length: 15 amino acids. In DNA, the CDR3 is TGTGCCAGTAGTAGGGGGGGTGCGATGAACACTGAAGCTTTCTTT. Protein: CASSRGGAMNTEAFF.

As DNA, the CDR3 is TGTGCCAGCAGCCCCGTAGCGGGGGGGAACAATGAGCAGTTCTTC. It specifies CASSPVAGGNNEQFF. The chain recombines TRBV7-2 with TRBJ2-1; TRBD2 agrees at 11 bases. The CDR3 covers 15 residues. The germline V gene has CDR1 SGHTA and CDR2 FQGNSA. Trimming at V came to 5 bases and at J to 5 bases, leaving 5 bases not matched to a gene.

This clone has a handful of counts. The chain has TRBV4-1 and TRBJ2-3; D possibly corresponds to TRBD1 (6 bases). The CDR3 is 15 residues long. V was shortened by 1 base and J by 2 bases, with 10 bases between the two germline ends. CDR1 and CDR2 (germline): MGHRA, YSYEKL. CDR3 sequence: CASSQVGGPTDTQYF. The CDR3 DNA sequence: TGCGCCAGCAGCCAAGTAGGGGGACCCACAGATACGCAGTATTTT.

CDR3 region: CASSFGTARDTQYF. CDR3 nucleotide sequence: TGTGCCAGCAGTTTCGGGACAGCCAGAGATACGCAGTATTTT. The rearrangement uses TRBV6-5 and TRBJ2-3, with 7 bases identical to TRBD1. J lost 5 bases, V lost 4 bases, and 6 bases had no gene match. Germline V gene lookup returns CDR1 MNHEY and CDR2 SVGAGI. There are 14 residues in the CDR3.

The chain combines TRBV5-6 with TRBJ2-3, with 11 positions matching TRBD2. The CDR3 is 16 amino acids. J lost 2 bases, V lost 4 bases, and 6 bases had no gene match. Germline CDR1 is SGHDT and CDR2 is YYEEEE. The CDR3 bases are TGTGCCAGCAGCCCTGTAGCGGGGGGGCCCACAGATACGCAGTATTTT. Its translation: CASSPVAGGPTDTQYF.

The chain has TRBV28 and TRBJ2-1; TRBD1 matches at 9 bases. Losses at the gene ends were 4 bases for V and 1 base for J; bases not matched to a gene: 2. The CDR3 sequence is 15 residues long. The germline CDR1 and CDR2 sequences are MDHEN and SYDVKM. The CDR3 sequence is CASSSGQGSYNEQFF. Written as DNA, the CDR3 is TGTGCCAGCAGTTCGGGACAGGGTTCCTACAATGAGCAGTTCTTC.

J is TRBJ2-3 and V is TRBV30, with 10 bases lining up with TRBD2. This CDR3 spans 15 amino acids. Germline lookup yields CDR1 GTSNPN and CDR2 SVGIG (reference sequence). V lost 2 bases to trimming and J lost 0 bases; unmatched junction nucleotides: 2. This CDR3 is CAWSLAGASTDTQYF. The CDR3 DNA is TGTGCCTGGAGTCTAGCGGGAGCGAGCACAGATACGCAGTATTTT.

The chain links TRBV9 to TRBJ1-1; D is unresolved. V lost 5 bases and J lost 3, with 17 bases in between. In germline, CDR1 is SGDLS, CDR2 YYNGEE. CDR3 size: 15 residues. CDR3 residues: CASSPEPRSDTEAFF. The CDR3 DNA is TGTGCCAGCAGTCCGGAGCCTAGGTCGGACACTGAAGCTTTCTTT.

On this clone itself: The junction shows a germline mismatch at one end, possibly a read error. The J gene is TRBJ1-6, the V gene TRBV27; perhaps TRBD1 as D (6 bases). Germline V gene lookup returns CDR1 MNHEY and CDR2 SMNVEV (reference sequence). CDR3 length: 14 amino acids. CDR3 amino acids: CASTRGHNNSLLHF. DNA of the CDR3: TGTGCCAGCACTAGGGGACATAATAATTCACTCCTCCACTTT.

This chain uses TRBV27 with TRBJ2-5, with 7 bases lining up with TRBD2. This CDR3 has 16 residues. Germline CDR1 and CDR2: MNHEY and SMNVEV (reference sequence). J gave up 4 bases and V 2 bases, and 10 bases lay outside the gene matches. The CDR3 spells CASSLKAGRRGETQYF. The CDR3 DNA is TGTGCCAGCAGTTTAAAAGCGGGGAGGCGGGGAGAGACCCAGTACTTC.

This clone was detected only a few times. The chain employs TRBV7-2 and TRBJ2-5; D possibly corresponds to TRBD2 (7 bases). The CDR3 totals 16 residues. Germline CDR1 SGHTA, CDR2 FQGNSA. The V and J ends lost 4 bases and 4 bases respectively, with 19 bases between them. This chain's CDR3 is CASSSGLGGRGETQYF. The CDR3 bases are TGTGCCAGCAGCTCAGGCCTCGGGGGGCGGGGAGAGACCCAGTACTTC.